This TCR beta chain was recorded in a study of early T cells in non-severe SARS-CoV-2 infection (dated by TCRdb to the early 2020s). At the level of the whole study: TCR sequencing used bulk RNA from unsorted whole blood, so alpha and beta chains could not be paired. General conclusions and limits of the study: VDJdb matching was skewed toward anti-spike CD8 responses and likely underestimated virus-specific expansions, missing private and CD4 specificities.

The germline V gene yields ENHRY for CDR1 and SYGVKD for CDR2. Reading from cysteine to phenylalanine, the CDR3 counts 15 amino acids. CDR3 DNA only is kept here, 45 bases in frame from base 1. At the junction V is shortened by 0 bases and J by 3 bases; bases outside the gene matches: 4. The study was a case-control design nested within a healthcare worker cohort in London, UK, with weekly nasopharyngeal swab PCR tests and blood sampling. Healthcare workers were recruited between 23 and 31 March 2020, during the week of the UK lockdown, and were followed weekly for up to about 15 weeks. The library relied on 5' RACE. TCRdb names NextSeq 500 as the instrument used. In the TCR library protocol, unique molecular identifiers were attached to individual cDNA molecules to correct for PCR bias and sequencing error. Sequencing covered both TCR alpha and beta chains, and within each sample the abundances of alpha and beta sequences were tightly co-correlated. For the original study's pipeline: Decombinator V4 was used to perform V gene, J gene and CDR3 annotation of TCR sequences. TCRs were defined as expanded if a significant change between any two time points was detected under a Poisson model with p below 0.0001. TCR abundances were normalised to the total number of TCRs sequenced per sample and were expressed as counts per million. TRAV1-2 paired with TRAJ12, TRAJ20 or TRAJ33 defined MAIT TCRs, while TRAV10 paired with TRAJ18 defined iNKT TCRs. VDJdb, accessed 1 November 2021, was searched for CMV, EBV and SARS-CoV-2 annotated TCRs, excluding TCRs annotated for multiple antigens. TCRdb took the public reads, trimmed them with fastp at Q25, ran MiXCR for clone calling and kept in-frame beta chains. CDR3 protein sequences are deduplicated, and each keeps its most common genes and DNA. The authors' filters were not applied to this entry. The sample data list approximately 37,000 distinct CDR3 sequences, and approximately 8.7% of these were observed just once. The ten largest account for roughly an eighth of the sample.

This clonotype was detected ten times or more. The antigen it binds to is not known. The input lacks base qualities; no much larger clone sits a single base away. The V and J segments used are TRBV10-3 and TRBJ2-7; the central 8 bases match TRBD2. The clonotype originates from an adult who was a healthcare worker with PCR-confirmed SARS-CoV-2 infection or an uninfected control (not recorded which). The starting material was whole blood, obtained at baseline. The CDR3 loop reads CAISESMTSDYEQYF. The nucleotide sequence is TGTGCCATCAGTGAGTCAATGACTAGCGACTACGAGCAGTACTTC.